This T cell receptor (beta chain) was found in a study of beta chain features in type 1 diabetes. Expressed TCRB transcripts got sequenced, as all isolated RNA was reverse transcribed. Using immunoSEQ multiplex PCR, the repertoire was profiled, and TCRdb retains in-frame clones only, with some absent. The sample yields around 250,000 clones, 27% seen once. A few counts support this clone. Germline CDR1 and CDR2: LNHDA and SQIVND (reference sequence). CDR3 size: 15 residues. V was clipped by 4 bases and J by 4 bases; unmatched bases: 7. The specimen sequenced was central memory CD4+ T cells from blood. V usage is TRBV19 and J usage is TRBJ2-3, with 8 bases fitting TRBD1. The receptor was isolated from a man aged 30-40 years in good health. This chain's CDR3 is CASSKRTGSADTQYF. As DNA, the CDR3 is TGTGCCAGTAGTAAGCGGACAGGGTCCGCAGATACGCAGTATTTT.